Included here is one T cell receptor beta chain sequence, with context. A junction boundary mismatches the germline segment, possibly from a read error. Germline V CDR1 and CDR2: MNHEY, SVGAGI. The CDR3 spans 15 residues. The data belong to a study of human T cells and chemical hapten exposure. TCRdb fed the RACE reads into MiXCR, producing one record per CDR3 protein. The data contain 180,000 or so distinct CDR3 sequences, roughly 30% of them singletons. Described time point: pre-sensitization, week 0. Specified treatment: therapeutic diphenylcyclopropenone sensitization with weekly scalp DPC. The sequence came from a woman under 40 with alopecia areata. Some clones in this sample may be carry-over from other donors' samples. Sequenced here: whole blood, sampled in connection with sensitization to the hapten diphenylcyclopropenone (DPC). This chain connects TRBV6-5 to TRBJ2-3; 9 nucleotides match TRBD2. The CDR3 reads CASNYRLADTDTQYF. DNA of the CDR3: TGTGCCAGCAATTACAGACTAGCGGATACAGATACGCAGTATTTT.